The T cell receptor beta chain under discussion was sequenced for a study of T cell repertoires in cytomegalovirus infection. Study details: Indicated by public TCR beta signatures were CMV infection and matching HLA type.

TCRdb called the reads again in MiXCR, with one record for every CDR3 protein. The repertoire consists of around 130,000 distinct CDR3 sequences, with roughly a quarter occurring once and the leading ten covering about a third. The study, taken as a whole, reports: Cumulated frequencies of public TCR beta families served to identify carriers of CMV plus the relevant HLA. HLA-C-restricted CMV-specific TCR beta clonotypes prevailed in the ex vivo response.

This clonotype has just a few counts. Antigen unknown. The V segment lost 3 bases and the J segment 4 bases; nucleotides outside the gene matches: 2. Germline CDR1 and CDR2: SGHVT and SQSDAQ. The CDR3 contains 14 residues. The sample was PBMCs, sequenced either directly or after in vitro stimulation (not recorded which). The chain employs TRBV7-4 and TRBJ2-1; 8 bases are a match to TRBD2. The sequence came from a human donor in good health (CMV status not recorded). Some clones in this sample may be carry-over from other donors' samples. The CDR3, as DNA: TGTGCCAGCAGCTTTAGCGGGATGTACAATGAGCAGTTCTTC. Amino acid sequence: CASSFSGMYNEQFF.